This TCR beta chain was observed in a study of OX40 agonist ivuxolimab in advanced cancers. In the study overall: Treatment of patients was with ivuxolimab, an agonistic anti-OX40 (CD134) antibody.

Trimming took off 8 bases at V and 1 base at J, with 12 bases between the two ends. Germline CDR1 and CDR2: MNHNS and SASEGT. The CDR3 length is 14 residues. Exclusion of a patient followed from autoimmune disease history or systemic immunosuppression. Profiling relied on immunoSEQ multiplex PCR, and the TCRdb table lists in-frame clones only, not all of them. This sample has approximately 58,000 clones, with roughly 80% found just once. The material sequenced was CD4+ or CD8+ T cells sorted from blood, taken in a trial of the OX40 agonist ivuxolimab. The receptor was isolated from an adult with an advanced solid tumor such as melanoma, head and neck, liver or kidney cancer. The chain joins TRBV6-1 to TRBJ1-3, with a weak D call TRBD1 (5 bases). This CDR3 reads CASGSTASGNTIYF. CDR3 nucleotide sequence: TGTGCCAGCGGATCGACAGCGTCTGGAAACACCATATATTTT.